This is a list of T cell receptor beta chains from one sample in a study of cytomegalovirus exposure and HLA in healthy donors. This table comes from immunoSEQ multiplex PCR, and its TCRdb copy is limited to in-frame clones, with some not included. The sample lists around 64,000 clones, roughly 85% occurring once. Sequencing used PBMCs. The receptors were gathered from a woman aged 25 to 45 in good health and CMV-seronegative. Both conserved end residues are part of each CDR3. D genes are given only for firm matches. Clone size is shown for a subset of rows, as once, few, many or a class of expanded clone.

clone size	J gene	D gene	V gene	CDR3 DNA	CDR3 protein
NA	TRBJ1-5	NA	TRBV30	TGTGCCTGGAGTGTACGAGGAGAGCAGCCCCAGCATTTT	CAWSVRGEQPQHF
NA	TRBJ1-1	TRBD1	TRBV28	TGTGCCAGCAGTCTCAGGGGGCAGGTGGGCACTGAAGCTTTCTTT	CASSLRGQVGTEAFF
NA	TRBJ1-3	NA	TRBV7-9	TGTGCCAGCAGCTTACTCACACAGGGACCTGGAAACACCATATATTTT	CASSLLTQGPGNTIYF
NA	TRBJ1-4	NA	TRBV5-1	TGCGCCAGCAGCTTGGCTAACGGCGGAGCTAATGAAAAACTGTTTTTT	CASSLANGGANEKLFF
NA	TRBJ2-7	TRBD2	TRBV7-9	TGTGCCAGCAGCCGTTCCGGGACTAGCGCCCACGAGCAGTACTTC	CASSRSGTSAHEQYF
NA	TRBJ2-1	TRBD2	TRBV28	TGTGCCAGCAGTTTAAGGTTGAGGGCGGGAGTGGCAGGTAATGAGCAGTTCTTC	CASSLRLRAGVAGNEQFF
NA	TRBJ2-2	TRBD1	TRBV19	TGTGCCAGTAGTAGGGACAGGGGAGAAACCGGGGAGCTGTTTTTT	CASSRDRGETGELFF
NA	TRBJ1-1	NA	TRBV5-4	TGTGCCAGCAGCTTGGGACAGATCAACACTGAAGCTTTCTTT	CASSLGQINTEAFF
few	TRBJ1-5	TRBD1	TRBV6-6	TGTGCCAGCAGACTTGGACAGGGAGGGGCGCCCCAGCATTTT	CASRLGQGGAPQHF
NA	TRBJ2-7	TRBD1	TRBV28	TGTGCCAGCAGCCCCGACAGGGTGGCCTACGAGCAGTACTTC	CASSPDRVAYEQYF
NA	TRBJ2-3	TRBD1	TRBV5-1	TGCGCCAGCAGCTCCCGGACAGGCCCAGATACGCAGTATTTT	CASSSRTGPDTQYF
NA	TRBJ2-4	NA	TRBV28	TGTGCCAGCACCCCCTGGGAGGCTTTAGCCAAAAACATTCAGTACTTC	CASTPWEALAKNIQYF
once	TRBJ2-2	TRBD1	TRBV7-9	TGTGCCAGCAGGCCAGGGGGCGACACCGGGGAGCTGTTTTTT	CASRPGGDTGELFF
NA	TRBJ1-2	NA	TRBV7-2	TGTGCCAGCAGCTTAGCTCATGAGAGCGGCTACACCTTC	CASSLAHESGYTF
few	TRBJ2-7	TRBD1	TRBV6-5	TGTGCCAGCAGTGGGGAGGCAGGGGGCCCAAACGAGCAGTACTTC	CASSGEAGGPNEQYF
NA	TRBJ2-2	NA	TRBV5-1	TGCGCCAGCAGCTCCAGGGTGCGCGGGGAGCTGTTTTTT	CASSSRVRGELFF